The T cell receptor beta chain under discussion was sequenced for a study of identical twins. TCRdb processed the 5' RACE reads anew with MiXCR; each CDR3 protein has one entry. The sample contains some 190,000 distinct CDR3 sequences, roughly 15% of which appear only once. Germline CDR1 SEHNR, CDR2 FQNEAQ (reference sequence). With 5 bases clipped from V and 3 bases from J, the junction kept 6 bases outside the gene matches. The CDR3 contains 16 residues. This sample was shared with a second study, whose subject was T cells expressing NK-cell markers.

Sequences were obtained from CD8+ T cells sorted from blood. J is TRBJ2-2 and V is TRBV7-9, with TRBD1 matching 10 bases. The receptor's source is a woman younger than 35 in good health. The CDR3, as DNA: TGTGCCAGCAGCCCCCCGGGACAGGGGCACACCGGGGAGCTGTTTTTT. It codes for CASSPPGQGHTGELFF.